This T cell receptor beta chain came from a study of siplizumab effects on memory and regulatory T cells. Study outcomes and limitations: Siplizumab significantly lowered the alloreactive sequences that could be traced to unstimulated CD4+ memory cells. Apparently key alloresponse contributors, naive T cells also seemed more diverse than memory cells. Left unconfirmed was the suppressive function of proliferating Tregs from siplizumab cultures.

Germline V gene data show CDR1 as SGHTA and CDR2 as FQGTGA. V lost 5 bases to trimming and J lost 6 bases; unmatched junction nucleotides: 3. This CDR3 contains 14 residues. Sequenced by immunoSEQ multiplex PCR; TCRdb stores in-frame clones only, minus some. The repertoire holds fewer than 110,000 clones, with approximately 91% as singletons. To note about this clone: Its antigen is not identified.

This sequence was found in a human donor in good health. The chain employs TRBV7-3 and TRBJ2-1; 11 nucleotides agree with TRBD2. The source material was non-Treg CD4+ T cells sorted from blood. The CDR3 DNA is TGTGCCAGCAGCAATAGCGGGAGGGGCAATGAGCAGTTCTTC. It codes for CASSNSGRGNEQFF.